This TCR beta chain was obtained from a study of OX40 agonist ivuxolimab in advanced cancers. Regarding the complete study: The costimulatory receptor OX40 (CD134) was targeted by ivuxolimab, a fully human IgG2 agonistic monoclonal antibody. Intravenous ivuxolimab was administered to patients every 2 weeks at six dose levels: 0.01, 0.1, 0.3, 1.5, 3 and 10 mg/kg. Of the roughly 51 dose-escalation patients, hepatocellular carcinoma was present in 19, melanoma in approximately 15, renal cell carcinoma in 9 and head and neck cancer in 9. In the dose-escalation cohort, 65% to 90% of patients were male, and the mean age was approximately 60 years, with a range of roughly 20 to 80. Prior anti-PD-1, anti-PD-L1 or anti-CTLA-4 therapy was permitted, and checkpoint inhibitors had been received by around 40% of dose-escalation patients. Three dose-escalation patients achieved partial responses, one with hepatocellular carcinoma and two with cutaneous melanoma. The point of sequencing TCRbeta in the periphery was to test whether ivuxolimab changed TCR sequence diversity and drove clonal T-cell expansion. The monotherapy dose-escalation portion (N ≈ 56 patients) of the phase I ivuxolimab trial is reported in the paper.

Genomic DNA was extracted from sorted cells for sequencing of the TCRbeta CDR3 region. The immunoSEQ Assay was used to sequence the TCRbeta CDR3 regions. Held by TCRdb, this immuneACCESS table contains in-frame sequences only and omits some clones. Under half of the omission traces to an unresolved V gene where checked; the cause of the rest is unknown. This sample holds tens of thousands of clones; approximately 84% were observed only once. Around a third of the sample lies in the top ten. The study at large found these results: The antigen specificity of the clonally expanded peripheral T cells was not determined. After ivuxolimab, CD8+ T cells had more expanded clones than CD4+ T cells on average. At doses from 0.1 to 3.0 mg/kg, clonal expansion was seen in both CD4+ and CD8+ blood T cells between baseline and week 6. In the 0.1-3.0 mg/kg groups, partial responders had among the lowest normalized peripheral clonal expansion, particularly in CD8+ T cells. Low levels of normalized T-cell clonal expansion were also shown by some nonresponding patients.

Concerning this clone: Its cognate antigen has yet to be identified. No quality values exist for individual bases; no much larger clone is one base distant.

The trial excluded patients who had a history of autoimmune disease or who were on systemic immunosuppression. In every dose cohort, peripheral blood was drawn for TCR sequencing at baseline, cycle 4 day 1, and cycle 7 day 1. The samples were taken from a phase I, first-in-human, multicenter, open-label dose-escalation trial of ivuxolimab. The trial enrolled adults with locally advanced or metastatic head and neck squamous cell, hepatocellular, melanoma or renal cell carcinoma. Before TCR sequencing, CD4+ and CD8+ T cells were separately sorted from peripheral blood. Including cysteine and phenylalanine, the CDR3 has 13 amino acids. Of the read, only the CDR3 DNA is kept; its 39 bases are in frame from base 1. CDR1 and CDR2, looked up from the germline V gene (reference sequence), are LNHDA and SQIVND. The junction carries 15 bases between V and J, which are trimmed by 9 bases and 4 bases respectively.

The sample was CD4+ or CD8+ T cells sorted from blood, taken in a trial of the OX40 agonist ivuxolimab. This clonotype was sampled from an adult with an advanced solid tumor such as melanoma, head and neck, liver or kidney cancer. The chain was built from TRBV19 and TRBJ1-1; TRBD1 is possibly the D segment (6 matching bases). The nucleotides read TGTGCCAGCTGGGGGGGGGCAGGCACTGAAGCTTTCTTT. Its translation is CASWGGAGTEAFF. With all but the CDR3 taken from the reference TRBV19 and TRBJ1-1 genes, the full variable domain is: DGGITQSPKYLFRKEGQNVTLSCEQNLNHDAMYWYRQDPGQGLRLIYYSQIVNDFQKGDIAEGYSVSREKKESFPLTVTSAQKNPTAFYLCASWGGAGTEAFFGQGTRLTVV.